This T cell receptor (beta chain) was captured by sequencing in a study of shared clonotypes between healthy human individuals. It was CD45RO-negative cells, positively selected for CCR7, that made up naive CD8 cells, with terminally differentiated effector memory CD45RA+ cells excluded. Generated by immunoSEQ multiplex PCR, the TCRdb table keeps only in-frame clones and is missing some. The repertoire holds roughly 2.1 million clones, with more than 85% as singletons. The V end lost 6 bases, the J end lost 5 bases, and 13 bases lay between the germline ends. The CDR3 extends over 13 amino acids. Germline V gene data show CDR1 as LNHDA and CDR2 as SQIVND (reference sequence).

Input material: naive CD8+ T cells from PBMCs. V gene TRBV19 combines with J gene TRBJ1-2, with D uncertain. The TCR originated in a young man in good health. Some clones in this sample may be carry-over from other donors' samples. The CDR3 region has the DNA TGTGCCAGTAGCCCTGGACTGAGGTATGGCTACACCTTC. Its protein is CASSPGLRYGYTF.